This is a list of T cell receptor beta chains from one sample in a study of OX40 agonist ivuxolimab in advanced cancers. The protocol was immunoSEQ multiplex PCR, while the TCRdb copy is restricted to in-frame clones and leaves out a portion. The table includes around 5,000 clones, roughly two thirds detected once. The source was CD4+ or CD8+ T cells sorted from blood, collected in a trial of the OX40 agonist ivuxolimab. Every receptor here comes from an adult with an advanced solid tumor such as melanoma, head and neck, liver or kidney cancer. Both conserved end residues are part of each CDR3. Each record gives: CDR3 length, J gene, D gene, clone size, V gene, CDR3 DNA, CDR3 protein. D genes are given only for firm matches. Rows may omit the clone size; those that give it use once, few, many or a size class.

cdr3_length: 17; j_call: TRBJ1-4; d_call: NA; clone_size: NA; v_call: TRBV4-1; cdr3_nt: TGCGCCAGCAGCTTGACAGTCCCCTATGCAACTAATGAAAAACTGTTTTTT; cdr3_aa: CASSLTVPYATNEKLFF
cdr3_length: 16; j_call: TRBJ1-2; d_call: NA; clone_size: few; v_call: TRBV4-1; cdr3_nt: TGCGCCAGCAGCCAAGACCCAGGCGGGGGGTCTGATGGCTACACCTTC; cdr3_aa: CASSQDPGGGSDGYTF
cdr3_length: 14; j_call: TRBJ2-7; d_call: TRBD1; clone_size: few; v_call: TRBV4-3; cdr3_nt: TGCGCCAGCAGCATGGGACAGGGAATTTACGAGCAGTACTTC; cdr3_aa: CASSMGQGIYEQYF
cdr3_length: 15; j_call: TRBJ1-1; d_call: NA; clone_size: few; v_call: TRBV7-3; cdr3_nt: TGTGCCAGCAGCTTAATCGGGGGGATGAACACTGAAGCTTTCTTT; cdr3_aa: CASSLIGGMNTEAFF
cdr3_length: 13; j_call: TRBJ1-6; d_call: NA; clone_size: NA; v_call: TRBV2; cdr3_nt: TGTGCCAGCAGGGGCCCTTATAATTCACCCCTCCACTTT; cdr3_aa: CASRGPYNSPLHF
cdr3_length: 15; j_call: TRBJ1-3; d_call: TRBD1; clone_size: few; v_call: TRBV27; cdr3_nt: TGTGCCAGCAGATTAGCAGGGGGCTCTGGAAACACCATATATTTT; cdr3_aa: CASRLAGGSGNTIYF
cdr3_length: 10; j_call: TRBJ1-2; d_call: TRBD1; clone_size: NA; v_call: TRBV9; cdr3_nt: TGTGCCAGCAGCCTGGGACAGATCACCTTC; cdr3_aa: CASSLGQITF
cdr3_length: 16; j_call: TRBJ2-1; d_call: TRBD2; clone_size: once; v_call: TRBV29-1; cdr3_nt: TGCAGCGTTGAGGCCCTAGCGGGGGGCGCTACACGTGAGCAGTTCTTC; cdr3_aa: CSVEALAGGATREQFF
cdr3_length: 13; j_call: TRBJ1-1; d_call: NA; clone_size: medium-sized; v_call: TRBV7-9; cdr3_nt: TGTGCCAGCAGCTTAGCTTTCGGCACTGAAGCTTTCTTT; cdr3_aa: CASSLAFGTEAFF
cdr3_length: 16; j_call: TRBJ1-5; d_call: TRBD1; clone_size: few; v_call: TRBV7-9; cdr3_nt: TGTGCCAGCAGCTTATCCGACAGGGTGGGGCATCAGCCCCAGCATTTT; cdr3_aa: CASSLSDRVGHQPQHF
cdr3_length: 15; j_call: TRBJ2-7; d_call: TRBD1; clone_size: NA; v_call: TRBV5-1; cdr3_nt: TGCGCCAGCAGGAACCGACAGGGGGCGGTTTACGAGCAGTACTTC; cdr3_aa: CASRNRQGAVYEQYF
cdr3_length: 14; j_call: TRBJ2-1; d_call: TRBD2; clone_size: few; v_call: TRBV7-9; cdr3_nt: TGTGCCAGCAGCCCCCCGGGACTAGCGGGGGAGCAGTTCTTC; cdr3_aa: CASSPPGLAGEQFF
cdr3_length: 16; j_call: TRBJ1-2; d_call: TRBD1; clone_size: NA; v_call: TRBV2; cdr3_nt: TGTGCCAGCTCGTTAGGGCGGGACAGTGGACACTATGGCTACACCTTC; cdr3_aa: CASSLGRDSGHYGYTF
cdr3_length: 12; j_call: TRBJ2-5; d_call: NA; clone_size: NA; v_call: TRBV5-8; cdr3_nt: TGTGCCAGCAGCTTGGGGGCGGGGACCCAGTACTTC; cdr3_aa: CASSLGAGTQYF
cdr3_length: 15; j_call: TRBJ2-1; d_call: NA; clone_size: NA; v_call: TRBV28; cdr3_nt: TGTGCCAGCAGATGGCTCGGGGGAAACTACAATGAGCAGTTCTTC; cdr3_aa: CASRWLGGNYNEQFF
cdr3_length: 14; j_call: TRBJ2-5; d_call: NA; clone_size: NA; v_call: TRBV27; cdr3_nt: TGTGCCAGCAGTTTGACCGGGATCTTAGAGACCCAGTACTTC; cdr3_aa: CASSLTGILETQYF
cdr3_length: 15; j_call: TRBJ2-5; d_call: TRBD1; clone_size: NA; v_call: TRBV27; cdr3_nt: TGTGCCAGCAGTTCACTGGACAGGATGAAAGAGACCCAGTACTTC; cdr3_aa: CASSSLDRMKETQYF
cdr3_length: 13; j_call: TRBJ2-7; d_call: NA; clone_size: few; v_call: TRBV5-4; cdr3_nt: TGTGCCAGCAGCGCCTATTACGGGGCCGAGCAGTACTTC; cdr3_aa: CASSAYYGAEQYF
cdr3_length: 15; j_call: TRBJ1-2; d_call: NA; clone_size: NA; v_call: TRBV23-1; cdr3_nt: TGCGCCACCCAGCGCCAGGAGGGCGGATCTTATGGCTACACCTTC; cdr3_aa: CATQRQEGGSYGYTF
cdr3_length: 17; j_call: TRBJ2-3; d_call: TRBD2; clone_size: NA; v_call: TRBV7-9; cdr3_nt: TGTGCCAGCAGCACCGTGACTAGCGGGGCAATTACAGATACGCAGTATTTT; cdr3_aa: CASSTVTSGAITDTQYF
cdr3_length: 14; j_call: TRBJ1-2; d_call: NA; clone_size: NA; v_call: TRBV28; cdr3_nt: TGTGCCAGCAGTTTTCACAGGGTGAGCTATGGCTACACCTTC; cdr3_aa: CASSFHRVSYGYTF
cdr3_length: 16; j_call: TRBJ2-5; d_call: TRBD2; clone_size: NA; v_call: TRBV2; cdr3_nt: TGTGCCAGCAGTGATCCGGATAGCGGGGGAGAAGAGACCCAGTACTTC; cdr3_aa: CASSDPDSGGEETQYF
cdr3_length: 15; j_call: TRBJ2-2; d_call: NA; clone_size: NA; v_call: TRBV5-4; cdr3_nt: TGTGCCAGCAGCTTGGATTCGGGGAACACCGGGGAGCTGTTTTTT; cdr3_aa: CASSLDSGNTGELFF
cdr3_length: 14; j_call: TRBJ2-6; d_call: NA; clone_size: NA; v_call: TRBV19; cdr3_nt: TGTGCCAGTAGTCAGGACTCTGGGGCCAACGTCCTGACTTTC; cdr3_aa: CASSQDSGANVLTF
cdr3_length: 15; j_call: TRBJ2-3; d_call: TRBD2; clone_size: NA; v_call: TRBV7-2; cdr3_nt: TGTGCCAGCAGCTATAAGCGGGGTGGTACAGATACGCAGTATTTT; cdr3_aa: CASSYKRGGTDTQYF
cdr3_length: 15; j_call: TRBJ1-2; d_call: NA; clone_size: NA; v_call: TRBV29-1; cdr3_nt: TGCAGCGTTGAAGATCCGCGGGGGCTTATCTATGGCTACACCTTC; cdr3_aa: CSVEDPRGLIYGYTF
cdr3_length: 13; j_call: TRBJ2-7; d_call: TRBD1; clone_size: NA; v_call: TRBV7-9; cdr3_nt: TGTGCCAGCAGCTCACCACAGGGGAACGAGCAGTACTTC; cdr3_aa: CASSSPQGNEQYF
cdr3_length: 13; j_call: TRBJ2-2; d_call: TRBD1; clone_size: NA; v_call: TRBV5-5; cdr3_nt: TGTGCCAGCAGTACAGGGGCGGCCGGGGAGCTGTTTTTT; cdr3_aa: CASSTGAAGELFF
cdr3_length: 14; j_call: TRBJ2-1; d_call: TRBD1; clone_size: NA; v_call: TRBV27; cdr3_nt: TGTGCCAGCAGACCCTGGACAGGCTACAATGAGCAGTTCTTC; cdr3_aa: CASRPWTGYNEQFF
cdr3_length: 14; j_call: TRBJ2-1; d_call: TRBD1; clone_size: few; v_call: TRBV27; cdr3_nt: TGTGCCAGCAGTTTGGAATTACAGGGGGGAGAGCAGTTCTTC; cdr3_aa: CASSLELQGGEQFF
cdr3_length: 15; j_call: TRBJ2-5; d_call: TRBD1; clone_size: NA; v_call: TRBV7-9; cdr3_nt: TGTGCCAGCAGCGGGCTTCTGGACAGGGGAGAGACCCAGTACTTC; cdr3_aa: CASSGLLDRGETQYF
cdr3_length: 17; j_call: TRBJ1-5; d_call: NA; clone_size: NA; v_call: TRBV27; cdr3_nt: TGTGCCAGCACCCCGGGAGGTTTGGGAGGCCTCAATCAGCCCCAGCATTTT; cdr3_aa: CASTPGGLGGLNQPQHF
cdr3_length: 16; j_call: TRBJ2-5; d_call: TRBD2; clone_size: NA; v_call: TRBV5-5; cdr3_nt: TGTGCCAGCAGCTCCGGACCACGGGGGGGCCAAGAGACCCAGTACTTC; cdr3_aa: CASSSGPRGGQETQYF
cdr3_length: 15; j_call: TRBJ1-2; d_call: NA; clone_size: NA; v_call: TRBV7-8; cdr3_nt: TGTGCCAGCAGCCCGGGACCGGGCGGAACATATGGCTACACCTTC; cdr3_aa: CASSPGPGGTYGYTF
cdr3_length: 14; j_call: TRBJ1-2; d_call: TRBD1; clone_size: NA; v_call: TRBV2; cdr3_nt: TGTGCCAGCAGCGTAGGAGGGGGCGAATATGGCTACACCTTC; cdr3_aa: CASSVGGGEYGYTF
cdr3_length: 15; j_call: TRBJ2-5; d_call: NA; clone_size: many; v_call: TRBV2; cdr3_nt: TGTGCCAGCAGTGCGGAAGACGGTCCCCAAGAGACCCAGTACTTC; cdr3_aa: CASSAEDGPQETQYF
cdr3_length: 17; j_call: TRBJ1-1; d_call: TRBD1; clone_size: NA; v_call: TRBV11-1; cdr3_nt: TGTGCCAGCAGCCCCAACCCCGTGACAGGGTACGGCACTGAAGCTTTCTTT; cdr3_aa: CASSPNPVTGYGTEAFF
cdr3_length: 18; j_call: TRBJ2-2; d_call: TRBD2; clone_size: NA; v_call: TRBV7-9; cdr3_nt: TGTGCCAGCAGCCCGCGGACTAGCGGGGGGCCGAACACCGGGGAGCTGTTTTTT; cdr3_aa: CASSPRTSGGPNTGELFF
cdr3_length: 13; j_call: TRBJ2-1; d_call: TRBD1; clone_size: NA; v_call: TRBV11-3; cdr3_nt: TGTGCCAGCAAGGGGGCGGACTACAATGAGCAGTTCTTC; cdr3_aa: CASKGADYNEQFF
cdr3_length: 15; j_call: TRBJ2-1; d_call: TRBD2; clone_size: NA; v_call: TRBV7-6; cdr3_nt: TGTGCCAGCAGCTCTGCGGGGGGACTATACAATGAGCAGTTCTTC; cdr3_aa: CASSSAGGLYNEQFF
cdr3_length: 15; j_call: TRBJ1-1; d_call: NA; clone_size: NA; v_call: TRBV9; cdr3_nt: TGTGCCAGCAGCGTAAGGACAGACATGAACACTGAAGCTTTCTTT; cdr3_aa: CASSVRTDMNTEAFF